This T cell receptor (beta chain) was recovered during a study of blood T cell repertoires in COVID-19. About the study: Samples representing acute and convalescent COVID-19 were sourced from the United States, Italy and Spain.

This clone was counted a few times. Losses at the gene ends were 0 bases for V and 0 bases for J; bases not matched to a gene: 5. This CDR3 contains 17 residues. Germline-derived CDR1 and CDR2 are KGHDR and SFDVKD. How the authors handled the data: Amplification from reference gene primers served as the basis for estimated nucleated cell counts. The data were produced by immunoSEQ multiplex PCR, yet TCRdb's version contains in-frame clones alone and is incomplete. V and J calls and clone size follow that table, whereas D and trimming were derived from the DNA. The data show about 180,000 clones, with around 80% seen just once and under 3.5% held by the top ten.

The sequence derives from an older woman with acute or convalescent COVID-19. This chain links TRBV24-1 with TRBJ1-1, with 8 bases lining up with TRBD1. Sequenced sample: peripheral blood. The CDR3 here is CATSDLRTGKMNTEAFF. CDR3 nucleotide sequence: TGTGCCACCAGTGATTTGAGGACAGGGAAAATGAACACTGAAGCTTTCTTT.